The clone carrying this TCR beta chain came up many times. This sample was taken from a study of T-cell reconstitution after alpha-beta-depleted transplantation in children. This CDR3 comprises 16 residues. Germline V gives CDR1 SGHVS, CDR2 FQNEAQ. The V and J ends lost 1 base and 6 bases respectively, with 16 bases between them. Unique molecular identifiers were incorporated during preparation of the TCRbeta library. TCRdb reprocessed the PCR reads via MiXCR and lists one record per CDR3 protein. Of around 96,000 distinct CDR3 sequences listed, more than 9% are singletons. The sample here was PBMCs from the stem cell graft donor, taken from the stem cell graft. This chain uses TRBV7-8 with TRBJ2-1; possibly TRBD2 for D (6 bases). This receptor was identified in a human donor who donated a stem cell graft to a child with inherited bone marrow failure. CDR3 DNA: TGTGCCAGCAGCTTAGAGTCTCCGGGACTTTCCAATGAGCAGTTCTTC. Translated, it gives CASSLESPGLSNEQFF.